The sequence of this T cell receptor (beta chain) was determined in a study of response to subunit inactivated influenza vaccine. Findings of the study overall: It was the authors' suggestion that each seasonal influenza vaccination recruits few new T cells.

V lost 0 bases to trimming and J lost 6 bases; unmatched junction nucleotides: 9. This CDR3 comprises 15 residues. Germline loops: CDR1 DFQATT, CDR2 SNEGSKA (reference sequence). In this sample, this clonotype turned up a few times. No antigen is known for it. One entry per CDR3 protein results from TCRdb running MiXCR on the RT-PCR reads. The profile shows 500,000 to 650,000 distinct CDR3 sequences, less than 10% of them singletons. The chain recombines TRBV20-1 with TRBJ2-3, with 7 bases identical to TRBD1. Sequences were derived from PBMCs from blood, sampled roughly 24 months after vaccination. The TCR was taken from a man between 50 and 70 years old who received an inactivated influenza vaccine. The CDR3 sequence: CSARERQGERDTQYF. In nucleotides, the CDR3 is TGCAGTGCTAGAGAACGACAGGGCGAAAGGGATACGCAGTATTTT.